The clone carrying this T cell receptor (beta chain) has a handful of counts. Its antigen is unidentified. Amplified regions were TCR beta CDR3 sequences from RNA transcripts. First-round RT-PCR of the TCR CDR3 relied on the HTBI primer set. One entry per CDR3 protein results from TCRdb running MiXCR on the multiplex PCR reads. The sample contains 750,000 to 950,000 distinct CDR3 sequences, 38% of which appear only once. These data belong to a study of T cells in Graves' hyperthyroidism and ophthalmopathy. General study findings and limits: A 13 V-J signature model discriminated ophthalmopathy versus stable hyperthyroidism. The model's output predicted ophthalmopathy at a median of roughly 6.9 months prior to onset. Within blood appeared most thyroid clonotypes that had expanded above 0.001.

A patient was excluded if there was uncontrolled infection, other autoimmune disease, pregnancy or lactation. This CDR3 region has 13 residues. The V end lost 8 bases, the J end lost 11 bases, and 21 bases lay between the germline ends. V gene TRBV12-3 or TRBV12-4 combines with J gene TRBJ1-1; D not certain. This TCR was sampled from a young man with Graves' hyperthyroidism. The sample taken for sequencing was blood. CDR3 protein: CASRELLGRRAFF. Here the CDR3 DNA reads TGTGCCAGCCGGGAGCTGTTGGGTCGGCGCGCTTTCTTT.